This TCR beta chain is drawn from a study of blood T cell repertoires in COVID-19 (dated by TCRdb to 2019 to 2021). Regarding the research as a whole: The collaborator samples originated in the United States, Italy and Spain and spanned the acute and convalescent phases of COVID-19. The material from the prospective study consisted of cDNA or gDNA derived from T cells, B-cell-depleted T cells, or PBMCs. The dataset comprised deeply sampled blood TCRbeta repertoires from subjects exposed to, actively infected with, or recovered from COVID-19. The repertoires were made available in a free public database intended to serve as a resource for research on the immune response to SARS-CoV-2. The samples were drawn from two sources: the first 160 participants of the ongoing ImmuneRACE study, and over 1,000 subjects contributed by 6 global collaborators. A de-identified subject ID, COVID-19 status, age in years and sex were almost always included in the sample metadata. Where available, HLA class I and class II types were obtained from metadata supplied by the sample provider rather than from assay-based typing. The study at large found these results: The amount of clinical and demographic metadata varied by source and participant and was provided uncurated.

The immunoSEQ Assay, a bias-controlled multiplex PCR, was used to amplify TCRbeta CDR3 regions from genomic DNA. The paper's data handling went like this. Nucleated cell counts per sample were estimated from amplification of reference gene primers within the assay. Sequence reads were collapsed and filtered to measure the absolute abundance of every unique TCRbeta CDR3 rearrangement. For each sample, productive Simpson clonality was calculated by taking the square root of Simpson's diversity index across productive rearrangements. As stored in TCRdb, this immuneACCESS dataset retains in-frame rearrangements with V and J assigned. A fraction of the clones does not appear; measured against another copy, unresolved V genes explain less than half of the discrepancy, and the remainder lacks a known reason. The V and J calls and clone size are taken from that table; D and trimming were inferred from the DNA. The sample table records 91,000 or so clones; 86% of these occur just once. The ten largest clones represent roughly 13% of the sample.

Collaborating institutions collected whole blood in K2EDTA tubes following their own protocols. For TCRbeta analysis, collaborators shipped samples in one of three forms: frozen whole blood, isolated PBMCs, or DNA extracted from either of those sample types. This clone came up a few times. The antigen this receptor binds is unknown. Base quality data are lacking; no much larger clone is found one base away. CDR3 length: 12 amino acids, cysteine to phenylalanine. Of all the DNA, just the CDR3 is kept, 36 bases in frame from base 1. Via the germline V gene (reference sequence), CDR1 is LNHDA and CDR2 SQIVND. V loses 8 bases, J loses 0 bases, and the germline ends lie 7 bases apart.

Sequencing input: peripheral blood. The receptor comes from a woman aged 55-69 years in a cohort sampled during active or convalescent COVID-19. The rearrangement joined TRBV19 to TRBJ1-1, and possibly TRBD1, on 6 matching bases. The sequence in DNA is TGTGCCAGTGGGACACTGAACACTGAAGCTTTCTTT. Translated, this gives CASGTLNTEAFF.